This TCR beta chain was captured by sequencing in a study of cytomegalovirus exposure and HLA in healthy donors. Germline-derived CDR1 and CDR2 are SEHNR and FQNEAQ (reference sequence). This CDR3 is built from 18 residues. V gave up 5 bases and J gave up 1 base; unmatched junction bases: 6. Broader study findings: A further, later analysis showed that HLA-associated TCR beta chains (compared with equally common others) were more clonally expanded. Across donors, most TCRs were seen rarely, yet some public ones were widespread. What a later analysis reportedly showed was that an Asian-associated ancestry cluster had fewer N-insertions than the roughly 670-donor mean.

On this clone: Antigen: not known.

PCR used 60 Vbeta primers and 13 Jbeta primers. Measured with immunoSEQ multiplex PCR; TCRdb has only the in-frame clones, and not every one. This sample has about 98,000 clones, with roughly 76% found just once. V usage is TRBV7-9 and J usage is TRBJ2-6; TRBD1 matches 12 bases. The clonotype comes from a human donor in good health. Sequencing was done on a sample of PBMCs. The CDR3 bases are TGTGCCAGCAGCCACGGGACAGGGGGCGGATCTGGGGCCAACGTCCTGACTTTC. Amino acids: CASSHGTGGGSGANVLTF.